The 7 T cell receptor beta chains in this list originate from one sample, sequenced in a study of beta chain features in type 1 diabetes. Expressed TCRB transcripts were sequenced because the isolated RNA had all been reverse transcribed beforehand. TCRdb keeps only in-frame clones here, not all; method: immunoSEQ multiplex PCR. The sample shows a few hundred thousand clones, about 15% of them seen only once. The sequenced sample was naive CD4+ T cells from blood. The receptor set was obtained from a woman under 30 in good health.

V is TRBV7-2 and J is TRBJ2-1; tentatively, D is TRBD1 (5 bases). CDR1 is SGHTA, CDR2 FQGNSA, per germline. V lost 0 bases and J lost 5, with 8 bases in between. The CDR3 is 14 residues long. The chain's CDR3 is CASSLANRNNEQFF. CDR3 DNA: TGTGCCAGCAGCTTAGCAAACAGGAACAATGAGCAGTTCTTC. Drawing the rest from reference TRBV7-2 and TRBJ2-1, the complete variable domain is GAGVSQSPSNKVTEKGKDVELRCDPISGHTALYWYRQSLGQGLEFLIYFQGNSAPDKSGLPSDRFSAERTGGSVSTLTIQRTQQEDSAVYLCASSLANRNNEQFFGPGTRLTVL.

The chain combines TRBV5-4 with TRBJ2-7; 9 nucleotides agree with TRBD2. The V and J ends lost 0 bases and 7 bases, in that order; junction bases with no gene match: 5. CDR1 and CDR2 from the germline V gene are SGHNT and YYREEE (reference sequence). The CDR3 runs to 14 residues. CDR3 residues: CASSLASGTYEQYF. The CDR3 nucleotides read TGTGCCAGCAGCTTGGCTAGCGGGACATATGAGCAGTACTTC.

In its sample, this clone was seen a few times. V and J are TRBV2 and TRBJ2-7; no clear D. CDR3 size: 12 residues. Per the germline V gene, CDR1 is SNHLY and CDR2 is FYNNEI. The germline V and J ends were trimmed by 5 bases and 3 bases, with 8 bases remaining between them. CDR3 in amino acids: CASSNYDYEQYF. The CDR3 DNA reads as TGTGCCAGCAGTAACTATGACTACGAGCAGTACTTC.

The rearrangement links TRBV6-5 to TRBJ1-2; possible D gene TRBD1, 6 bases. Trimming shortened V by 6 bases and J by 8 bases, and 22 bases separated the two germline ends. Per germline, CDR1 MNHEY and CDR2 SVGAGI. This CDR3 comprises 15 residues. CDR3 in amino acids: CASREQGNHQRGYTF. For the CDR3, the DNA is TGTGCCAGCAGAGAACAGGGAAACCACCAACGCGGCTACACCTTC.

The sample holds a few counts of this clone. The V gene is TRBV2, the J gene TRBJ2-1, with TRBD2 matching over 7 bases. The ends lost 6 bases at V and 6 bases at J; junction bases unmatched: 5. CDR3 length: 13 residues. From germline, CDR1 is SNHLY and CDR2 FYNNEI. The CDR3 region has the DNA TGTGCCAGCAGGGCGGGAGAATTCAATGAGCAGTTCTTC. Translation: CASRAGEFNEQFF.

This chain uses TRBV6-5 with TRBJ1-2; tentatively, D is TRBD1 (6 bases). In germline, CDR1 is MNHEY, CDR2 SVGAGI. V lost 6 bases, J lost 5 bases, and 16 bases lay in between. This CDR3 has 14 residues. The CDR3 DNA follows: TGTGCCAGCAGGTTACAGGGAGGGGTTTATGGCTACACCTTC. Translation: CASRLQGGVYGYTF.

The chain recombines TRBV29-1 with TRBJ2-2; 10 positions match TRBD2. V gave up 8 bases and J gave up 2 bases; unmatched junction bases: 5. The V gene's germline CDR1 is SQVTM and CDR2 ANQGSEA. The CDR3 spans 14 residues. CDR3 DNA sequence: TGCAGCACCCGGACTAGCGGAAACACCGGGGAGCTGTTTTTT. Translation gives CSTRTSGNTGELFF.